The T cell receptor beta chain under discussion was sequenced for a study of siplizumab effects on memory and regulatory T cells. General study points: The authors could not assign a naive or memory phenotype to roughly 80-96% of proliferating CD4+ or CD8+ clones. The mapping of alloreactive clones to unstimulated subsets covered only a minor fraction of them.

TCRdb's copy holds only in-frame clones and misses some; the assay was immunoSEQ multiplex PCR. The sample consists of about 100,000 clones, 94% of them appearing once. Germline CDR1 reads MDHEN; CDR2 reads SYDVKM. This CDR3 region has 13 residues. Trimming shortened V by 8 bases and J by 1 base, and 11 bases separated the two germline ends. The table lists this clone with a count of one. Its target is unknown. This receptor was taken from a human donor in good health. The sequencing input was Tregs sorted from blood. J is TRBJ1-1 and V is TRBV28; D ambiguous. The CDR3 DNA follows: TGTGCCAGCTTGGACGATCCGAACACTGAAGCTTTCTTT. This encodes CASLDDPNTEAFF.